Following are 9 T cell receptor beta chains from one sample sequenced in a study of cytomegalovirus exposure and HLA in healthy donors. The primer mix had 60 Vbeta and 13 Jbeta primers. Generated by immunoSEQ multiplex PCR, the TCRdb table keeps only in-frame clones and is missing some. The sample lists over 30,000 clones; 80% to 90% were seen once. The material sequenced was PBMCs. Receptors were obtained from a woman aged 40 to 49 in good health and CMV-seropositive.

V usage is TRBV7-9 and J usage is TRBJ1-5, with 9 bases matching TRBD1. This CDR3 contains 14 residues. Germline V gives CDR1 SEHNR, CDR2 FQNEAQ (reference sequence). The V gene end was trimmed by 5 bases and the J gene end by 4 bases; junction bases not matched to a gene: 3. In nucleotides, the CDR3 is TGTGCCAGCAGCCCACAGGGGGCTAATCAGCCCCAGCATTTT. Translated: CASSPQGANQPQHF.

The DNA of the CDR3 is TGTGCCAGCATGGTGAGCTCCTATAATTCACCCCTCCACTTT. It codes for CASMVSSYNSPLHF. The chain carries TRBV2 and TRBJ1-6; D is unclear. V was cut by 7 bases and J by 0 bases, with 7 bases left in between. CDR1 is SNHLY and CDR2 is FYNNEI in the germline V gene. This CDR3 is 14 amino acids long.

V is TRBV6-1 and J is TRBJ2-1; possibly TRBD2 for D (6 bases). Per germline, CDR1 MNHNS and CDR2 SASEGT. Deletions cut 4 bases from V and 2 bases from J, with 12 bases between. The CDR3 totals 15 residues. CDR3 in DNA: TGTGCCAGCAGTGCCCTAGCGACAACCTACAATGAGCAGTTCTTC. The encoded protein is CASSALATTYNEQFF.

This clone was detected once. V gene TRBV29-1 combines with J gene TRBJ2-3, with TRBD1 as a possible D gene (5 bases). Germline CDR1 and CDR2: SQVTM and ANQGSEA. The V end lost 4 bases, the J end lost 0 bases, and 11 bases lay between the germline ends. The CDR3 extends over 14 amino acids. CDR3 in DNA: TGCAGCGTTGCTCAGGGTACTAGCACAGATACGCAGTATTTT. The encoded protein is CSVAQGTSTDTQYF.

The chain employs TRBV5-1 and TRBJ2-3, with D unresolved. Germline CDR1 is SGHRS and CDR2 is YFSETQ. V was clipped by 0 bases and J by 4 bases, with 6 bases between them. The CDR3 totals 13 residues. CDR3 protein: CASSLGLADTQYF. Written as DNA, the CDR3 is TGCGCCAGCAGCTTGGGGCTCGCAGATACGCAGTATTTT.

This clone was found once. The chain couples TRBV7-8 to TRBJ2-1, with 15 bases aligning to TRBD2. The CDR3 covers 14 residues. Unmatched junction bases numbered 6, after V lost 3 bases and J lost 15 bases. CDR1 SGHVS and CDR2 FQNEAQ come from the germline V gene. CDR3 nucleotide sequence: TGTGCCAGCAGCTTCCGGACTAGCGGGGGGGCCGCGTTCTTC. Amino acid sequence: CASSFRTSGGAAFF. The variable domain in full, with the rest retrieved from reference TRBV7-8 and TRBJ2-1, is GAGVSQSPRYKVAKRGQDVALRCDPISGHVSLFWYQQALGQGPEFLTYFQNEAQLDKSGLPSDRFFAERPEGSVSTLKIQRTQQEDSAVYLCASSFRTSGGAAFFGPGTRLTVL.

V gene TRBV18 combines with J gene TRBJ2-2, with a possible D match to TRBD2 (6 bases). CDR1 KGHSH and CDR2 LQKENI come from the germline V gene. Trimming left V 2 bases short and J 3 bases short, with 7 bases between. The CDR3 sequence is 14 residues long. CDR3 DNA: TGTGCCAGCTCACCAGGGGAGGACACCGGGGAGCTGTTTTTT. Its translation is CASSPGEDTGELFF.

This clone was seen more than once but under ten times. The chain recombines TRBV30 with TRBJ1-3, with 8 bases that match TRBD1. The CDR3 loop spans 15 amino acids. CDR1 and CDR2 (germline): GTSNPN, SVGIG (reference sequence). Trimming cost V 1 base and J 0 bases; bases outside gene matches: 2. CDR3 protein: CAWSDTGGSGNTIYF. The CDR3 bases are TGTGCCTGGAGTGATACAGGGGGCTCTGGAAACACCATATATTTT.

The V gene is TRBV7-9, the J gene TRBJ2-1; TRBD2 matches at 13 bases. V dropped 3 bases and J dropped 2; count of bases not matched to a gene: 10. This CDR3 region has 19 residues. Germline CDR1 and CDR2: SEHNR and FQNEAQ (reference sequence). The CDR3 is CASSLRRTSGGPTYNEQFF. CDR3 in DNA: TGTGCCAGCAGCTTGAGAAGGACTAGCGGGGGCCCAACCTACAATGAGCAGTTCTTC. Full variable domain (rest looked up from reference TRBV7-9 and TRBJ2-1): DTGVSQNPRHKITKRGQNVTFRCDPISEHNRLYWYRQTLGQGPEFLTYFQNEAQLEKSRLLSDRFSAERPKGSFSTLEIQRTEQGDSAMYLCASSLRRTSGGPTYNEQFFGPGTRLTVL.